The 8 T cell receptor beta chains presented below share a single source sample, sequenced in a study of beta chain features in type 1 diabetes. Study-wide points: Among all four CD4+ subsets, Type 1 diabetes patients had TCRB CDR3s that were moderately but significantly shorter.

Expressed TCRB transcripts were sequenced after all isolated RNA was converted to cDNA. Generated by immunoSEQ multiplex PCR, the TCRdb table keeps only in-frame clones and is missing some. Altogether approximately 260,000 clones are present, 20% being singletons, with the ten largest covering about 0.027%. Their antigens remain unidentified. The source material was naive CD4+ T cells from blood. The receptor set was obtained from a woman aged 40-49 years with type 1 diabetes.

This clone has only a few counts. The V and J genes are TRBV9 and TRBJ1-4; 9 bases fit TRBD1. The V gene end was trimmed by 0 bases and the J gene end by 5 bases; junction bases not matched to a gene: 5. Germline CDR1 SGDLS, CDR2 YYNGEE. This CDR3 is 16 amino acids long. The CDR3, as DNA: TGTGCCAGCAGCGTAGGGGACAGGGTGGGAAATGAAAAACTGTTTTTT. Translating gives CASSVGDRVGNEKLFF.

The CDR3 protein is CASRAMNTEAFF. The CDR3 nucleotides are TGTGCTTCCCGAGCCATGAACACTGAAGCTTTCTTT. The rearrangement joins TRBV18 to TRBJ1-1; no reliable D call. The CDR3 covers 12 residues. Germline assignment: CDR1 KGHSH and CDR2 LQKENI.

The V gene is TRBV2, the J gene TRBJ2-5; TRBD2 aligns across 12 bases. Per germline, CDR1 SNHLY and CDR2 FYNNEI. The junction had 7 bases not matched to a gene; V was cut back by 4 bases and J by 4 bases. The CDR3 sequence is 16 residues long. CDR3 in DNA: TGTGCCAGCAGTGTTATGACTAGCGGGAGCGGAGAGACCCAGTACTTC. It codes for CASSVMTSGSGETQYF.

V gene TRBV25-1 combines with J gene TRBJ2-2; tentatively, D is TRBD1 (6 bases). Germline V CDR1 and CDR2: MGHDK, SYGVNS. This CDR3 spans 15 amino acids. Trimming took 3 bases from V and 2 from J, leaving 10 bases between them. The CDR3 loop is CASSEAGANTGELFF. The CDR3 nucleotides read TGTGCCAGCAGTGAGGCAGGGGCCAACACCGGGGAGCTGTTTTTT.

As regards this clone: This CDR3 is also generated by other DNA sequences in the sample. The chain has TRBV7-9 and TRBJ2-7; 10 nucleotides align to TRBD2. This CDR3 is built from 15 residues. The V segment lost 0 bases and the J segment 3 bases; nucleotides outside the gene matches: 2. The germline V gene has CDR1 SEHNR and CDR2 FQNEAQ (reference sequence). The CDR3 is CASSLASGGIYEQYF. The DNA for the CDR3 is TGTGCCAGCAGCTTAGCTAGCGGGGGGATCTACGAGCAGTACTTC.

The chain recombines TRBV18 with TRBJ2-7; no clear D gene. The CDR3 is 13 residues long. Germline V CDR1 and CDR2: KGHSH, LQKENI. V was shortened by 0 bases and J by 4 bases, with 7 bases between the two germline ends. The CDR3 reads CASSPPSGYEQYF. CDR3 in DNA: TGTGCCAGCTCACCACCTTCCGGGTACGAGCAGTACTTC.

The chain is built from TRBV6-6 and TRBJ2-7; TRBD1 is a possible D gene (6 bases). V was trimmed by 0 bases and J by 1 base, leaving 10 bases between them. Germline assignment: CDR1 MNHNY and CDR2 SVGAGI (reference sequence). The CDR3 loop spans 15 amino acids. The DNA for the CDR3 is TGTGCCAGCAGTTACTCGGACGGGACATCCTACGAGCAGTACTTC. This sequence encodes CASSYSDGTSYEQYF.

The rearrangement joins TRBV7-9 to TRBJ1-1, with TRBD1 as a possible D gene (6 bases). Germline CDR1 is SEHNR and CDR2 is FQNEAQ (reference sequence). CDR3 length: 14 amino acids. V dropped 5 bases and J dropped 5 bases, with 15 bases sitting between them. CDR3 amino acids: CASSLWPGQTEAFF. The DNA for the CDR3 is TGTGCCAGCAGCCTATGGCCTGGACAGACTGAAGCTTTCTTT.